This T cell receptor (beta chain) is drawn from a study of T cell responses to AZD1222 COVID-19 vaccine. This CDR3 has 12 amino acids. Germline V CDR1 and CDR2: SGHTA, FQGNSA. V was clipped by 1 base and J by 7 bases, with 7 bases between them. Method: immunoSEQ multiplex PCR; TCRdb's copy keeps in-frame clones and lacks some. This sample has more than 110,000 clones, with 80% to 90% found just once. The clonotype comes from an adult in good health. The chain is built from TRBV7-2 and TRBJ1-1; D is undetermined. Sequenced material: peripheral blood, taken on day 0 of AZD1222 vaccination. DNA of the CDR3: TGTGCCAGCAGCTTAGAAGTGAGTGAAGCTTTCTTT. Protein sequence: CASSLEVSEAFF.